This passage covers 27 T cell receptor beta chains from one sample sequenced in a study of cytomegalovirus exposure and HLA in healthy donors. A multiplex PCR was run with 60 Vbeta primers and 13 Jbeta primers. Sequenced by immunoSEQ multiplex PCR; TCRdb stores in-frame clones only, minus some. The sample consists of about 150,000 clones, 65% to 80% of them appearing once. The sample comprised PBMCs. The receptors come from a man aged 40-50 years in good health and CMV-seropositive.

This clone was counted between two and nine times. CDR3 sequence (DNA): TGTGCCAGCACCCAGGAAGCTAATTCACCCCTCCACTTT. Translated: CASTQEANSPLHF. This chain connects TRBV6-6 to TRBJ1-6, with unresolved D. V was shortened by 7 bases and J by 6 bases, with 10 bases between the two germline ends. CDR3 length: 13 amino acids. Germline V gene lookup returns CDR1 MNHNY and CDR2 SVGAGI (reference sequence).

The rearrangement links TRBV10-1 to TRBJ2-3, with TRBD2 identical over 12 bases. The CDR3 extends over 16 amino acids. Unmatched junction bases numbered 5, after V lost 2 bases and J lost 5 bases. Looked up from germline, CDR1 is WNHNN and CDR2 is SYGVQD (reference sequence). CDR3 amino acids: CASSELTSGRGDTQYF. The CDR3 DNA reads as TGCGCCAGCAGTGAGCTGACTAGCGGGAGAGGAGATACGCAGTATTTT.

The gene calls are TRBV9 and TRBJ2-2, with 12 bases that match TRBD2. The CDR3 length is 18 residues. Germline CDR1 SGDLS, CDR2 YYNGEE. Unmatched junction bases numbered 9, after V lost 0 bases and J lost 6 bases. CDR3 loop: CASSVGASGRVKAGELFF. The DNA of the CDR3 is TGTGCCAGCAGCGTAGGGGCTAGCGGGAGGGTGAAGGCCGGGGAGCTGTTTTTT.

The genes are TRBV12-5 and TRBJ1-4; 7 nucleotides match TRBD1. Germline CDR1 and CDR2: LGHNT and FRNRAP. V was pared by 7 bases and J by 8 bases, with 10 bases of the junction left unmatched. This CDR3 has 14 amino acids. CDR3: CASALTGAREKLFF. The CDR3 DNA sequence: TGTGCTAGTGCCCTCACAGGGGCCCGGGAAAAACTGTTTTTT.

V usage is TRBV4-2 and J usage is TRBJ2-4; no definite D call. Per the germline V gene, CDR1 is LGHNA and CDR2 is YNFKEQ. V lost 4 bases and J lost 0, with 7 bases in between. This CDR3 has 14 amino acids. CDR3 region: CASSPRIAKNIQYF. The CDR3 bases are TGTGCCAGCAGCCCGCGGATAGCCAAAAACATTCAGTACTTC.

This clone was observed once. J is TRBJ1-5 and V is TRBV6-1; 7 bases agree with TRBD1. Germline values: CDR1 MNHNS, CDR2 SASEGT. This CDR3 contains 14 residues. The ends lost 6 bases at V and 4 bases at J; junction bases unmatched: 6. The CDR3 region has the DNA TGTGCCAGCAGATTGACAGGGTCTAATCAGCCCCAGCATTTT. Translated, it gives CASRLTGSNQPQHF.

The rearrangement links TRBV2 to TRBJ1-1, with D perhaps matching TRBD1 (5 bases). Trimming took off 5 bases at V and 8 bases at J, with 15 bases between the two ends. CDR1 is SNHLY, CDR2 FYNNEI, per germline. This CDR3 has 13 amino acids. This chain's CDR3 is CASSPGVLSEAFF. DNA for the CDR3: TGTGCCAGCAGTCCGGGGGTCCTGAGCGAAGCTTTCTTT.

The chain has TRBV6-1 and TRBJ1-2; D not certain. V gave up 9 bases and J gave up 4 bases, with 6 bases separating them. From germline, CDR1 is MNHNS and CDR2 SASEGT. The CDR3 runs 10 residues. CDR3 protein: CASYSYGYTF. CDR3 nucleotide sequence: TGTGCCAGTTATTCCTATGGCTACACCTTC.

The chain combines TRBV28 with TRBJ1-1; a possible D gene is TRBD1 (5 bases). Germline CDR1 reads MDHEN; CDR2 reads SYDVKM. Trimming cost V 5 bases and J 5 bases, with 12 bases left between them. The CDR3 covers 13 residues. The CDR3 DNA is TGTGCCAGCAGTCCTCGGGGGGGGACTGAAGCTTTCTTT. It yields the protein CASSPRGGTEAFF.

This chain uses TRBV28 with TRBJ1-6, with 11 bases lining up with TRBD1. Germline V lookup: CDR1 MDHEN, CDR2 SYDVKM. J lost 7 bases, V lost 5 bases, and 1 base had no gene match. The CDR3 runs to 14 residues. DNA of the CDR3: TGTGCCAGCAGTAGGGACAGGGGGAATTCACCCCTCCACTTT. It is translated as CASSRDRGNSPLHF.

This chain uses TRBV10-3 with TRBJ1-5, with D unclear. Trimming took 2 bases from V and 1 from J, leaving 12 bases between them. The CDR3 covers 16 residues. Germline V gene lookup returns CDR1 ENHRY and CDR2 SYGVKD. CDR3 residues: CAISERARGSNQPQHF. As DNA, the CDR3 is TGTGCCATCAGTGAGCGGGCCCGAGGGAGCAATCAGCCCCAGCATTTT.

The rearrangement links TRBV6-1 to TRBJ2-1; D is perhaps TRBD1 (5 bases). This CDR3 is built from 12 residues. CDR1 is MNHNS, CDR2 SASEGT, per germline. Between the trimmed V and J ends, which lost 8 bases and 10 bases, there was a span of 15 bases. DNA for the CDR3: TGTGCCAGCGAAGGGGTGGGCTTGGAGCAGTTCTTC. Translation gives CASEGVGLEQFF.

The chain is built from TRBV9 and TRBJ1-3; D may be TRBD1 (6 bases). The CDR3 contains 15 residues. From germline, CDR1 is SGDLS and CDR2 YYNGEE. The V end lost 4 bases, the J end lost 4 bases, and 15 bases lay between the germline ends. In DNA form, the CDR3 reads TGTGCCAGCAGCCCACGGACAGCCGGCGGAAACACCATATATTTT. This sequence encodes CASSPRTAGGNTIYF. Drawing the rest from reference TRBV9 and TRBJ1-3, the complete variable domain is DSGVTQTPKHLITATGQRVTLRCSPRSGDLSVYWYQQSLDQGLQFLIQYYNGEERAKGNILERFSAQQFPDLHSELNLSSLELGDSALYFCASSPRTAGGNTIYFGEGSWLTVV.

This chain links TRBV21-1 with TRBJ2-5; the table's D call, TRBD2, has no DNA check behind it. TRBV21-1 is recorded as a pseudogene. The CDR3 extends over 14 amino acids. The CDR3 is CASSKASHGETQYF. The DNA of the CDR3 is TGTGCCAGCAGCAAAGCTTCCCACGGAGAGACCCAGTACTTC.

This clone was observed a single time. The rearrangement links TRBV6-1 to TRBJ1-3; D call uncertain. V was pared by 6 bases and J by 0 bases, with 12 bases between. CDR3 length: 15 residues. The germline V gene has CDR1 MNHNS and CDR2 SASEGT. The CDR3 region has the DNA TGTGCCAGCAGCCGCGAGTTCCTCTCTGGAAACACCATATATTTT. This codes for CASSREFLSGNTIYF.

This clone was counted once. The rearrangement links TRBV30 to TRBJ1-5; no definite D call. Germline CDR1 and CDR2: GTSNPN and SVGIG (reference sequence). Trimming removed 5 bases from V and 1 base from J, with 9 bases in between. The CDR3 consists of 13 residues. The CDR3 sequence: CAWANMSNQPQHF. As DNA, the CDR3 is TGTGCCTGGGCCAACATGAGCAATCAGCCCCAGCATTTT. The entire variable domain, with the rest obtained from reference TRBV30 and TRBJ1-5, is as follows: SQTIHQWPATLVQPVGSPLSLECTVEGTSNPNLYWYRQAAGRGLQLLFYSVGIGQISSEVPQNLSASRPQDRQFILSSKKLLLSDSGFYLCAWANMSNQPQHFGDGTRLSIL.

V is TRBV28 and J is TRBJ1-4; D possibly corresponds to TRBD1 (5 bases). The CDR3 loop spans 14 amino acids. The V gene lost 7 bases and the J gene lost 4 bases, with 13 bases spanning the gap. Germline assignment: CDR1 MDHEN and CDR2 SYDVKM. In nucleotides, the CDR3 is TGTGCCAGCAAATCGGCAGGGAATAATGAAAAACTGTTTTTT. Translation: CASKSAGNNEKLFF.

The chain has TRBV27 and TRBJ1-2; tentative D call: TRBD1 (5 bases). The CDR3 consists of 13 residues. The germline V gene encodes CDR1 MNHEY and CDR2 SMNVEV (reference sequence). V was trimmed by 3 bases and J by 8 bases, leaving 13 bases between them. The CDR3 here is CASSFQGLRGYTF. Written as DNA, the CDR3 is TGTGCCAGCAGTTTTCAGGGCCTTAGAGGCTACACCTTC.

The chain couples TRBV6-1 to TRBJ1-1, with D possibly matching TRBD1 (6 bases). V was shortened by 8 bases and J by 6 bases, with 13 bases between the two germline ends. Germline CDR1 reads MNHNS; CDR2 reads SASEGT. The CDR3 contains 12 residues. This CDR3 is CASLTGRAEAFF. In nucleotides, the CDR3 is TGTGCCAGCCTGACAGGACGGGCTGAAGCTTTCTTT.

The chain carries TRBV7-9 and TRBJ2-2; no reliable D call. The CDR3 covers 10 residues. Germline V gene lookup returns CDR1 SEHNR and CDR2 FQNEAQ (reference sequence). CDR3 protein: CSGQAGELFF. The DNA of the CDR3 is TGTTCCGGTCAGGCCGGGGAGCTGTTTTTT.

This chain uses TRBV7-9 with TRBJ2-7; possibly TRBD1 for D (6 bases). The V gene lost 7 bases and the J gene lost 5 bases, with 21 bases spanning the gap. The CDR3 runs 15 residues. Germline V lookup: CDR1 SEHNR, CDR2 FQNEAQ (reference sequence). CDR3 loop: CASNNPGTNGDEQYF. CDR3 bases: TGTGCCAGCAACAACCCCGGGACAAATGGCGACGAGCAGTACTTC.

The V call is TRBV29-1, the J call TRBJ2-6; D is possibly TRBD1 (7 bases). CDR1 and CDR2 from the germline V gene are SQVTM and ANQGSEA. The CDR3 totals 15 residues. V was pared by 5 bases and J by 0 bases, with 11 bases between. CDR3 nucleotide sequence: TGCAGCGTTCCGCGGGACAGCTCTGGGGCCAACGTCCTGACTTTC. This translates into CSVPRDSSGANVLTF.

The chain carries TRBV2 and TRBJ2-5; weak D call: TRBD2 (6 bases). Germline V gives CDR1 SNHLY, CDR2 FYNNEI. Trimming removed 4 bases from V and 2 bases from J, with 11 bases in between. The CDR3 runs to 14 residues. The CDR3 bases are TGTGCCAGCAGTGTTGGGGGGATTCAAGAGACCCAGTACTTC. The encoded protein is CASSVGGIQETQYF.

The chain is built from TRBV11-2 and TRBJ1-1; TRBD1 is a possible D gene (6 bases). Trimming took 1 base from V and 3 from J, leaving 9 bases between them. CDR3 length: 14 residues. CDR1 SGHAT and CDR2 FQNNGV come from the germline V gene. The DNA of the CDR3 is TGTGCCAGCAGCTTAGCAGGGGTATACACTGAAGCTTTCTTT. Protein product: CASSLAGVYTEAFF. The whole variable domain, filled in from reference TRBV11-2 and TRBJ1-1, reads EAGVAQSPRYKIIEKRQSVAFWCNPISGHATLYWYQQILGQGPKLLIQFQNNGVVDDSQLPKDRFSAERLKGVDSTLKIQPAKLEDSAVYLCASSLAGVYTEAFFGQGTRLTVV.

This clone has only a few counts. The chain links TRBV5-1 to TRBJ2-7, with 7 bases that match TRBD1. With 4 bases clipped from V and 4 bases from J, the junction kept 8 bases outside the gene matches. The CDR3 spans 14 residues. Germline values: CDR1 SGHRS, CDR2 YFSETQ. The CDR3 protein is CASSPDRVTYEQYF. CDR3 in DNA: TGCGCCAGCAGCCCCGACAGGGTAACATACGAGCAGTACTTC.

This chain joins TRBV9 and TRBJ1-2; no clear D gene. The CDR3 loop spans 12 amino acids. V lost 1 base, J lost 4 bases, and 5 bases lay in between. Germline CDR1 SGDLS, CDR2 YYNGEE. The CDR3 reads CASSVRAYGYTF. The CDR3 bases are TGTGCCAGCAGCGTAAGAGCCTATGGCTACACCTTC.

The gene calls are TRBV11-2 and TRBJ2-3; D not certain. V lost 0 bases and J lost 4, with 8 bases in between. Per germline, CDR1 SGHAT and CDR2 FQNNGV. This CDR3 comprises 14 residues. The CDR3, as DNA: TGTGCCAGCAGCTTAGAGTTGGCATCAGATACGCAGTATTTT. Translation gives CASSLELASDTQYF. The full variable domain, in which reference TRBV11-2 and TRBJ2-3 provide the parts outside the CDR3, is EAGVAQSPRYKIIEKRQSVAFWCNPISGHATLYWYQQILGQGPKLLIQFQNNGVVDDSQLPKDRFSAERLKGVDSTLKIQPAKLEDSAVYLCASSLELASDTQYFGPGTRLTVL.